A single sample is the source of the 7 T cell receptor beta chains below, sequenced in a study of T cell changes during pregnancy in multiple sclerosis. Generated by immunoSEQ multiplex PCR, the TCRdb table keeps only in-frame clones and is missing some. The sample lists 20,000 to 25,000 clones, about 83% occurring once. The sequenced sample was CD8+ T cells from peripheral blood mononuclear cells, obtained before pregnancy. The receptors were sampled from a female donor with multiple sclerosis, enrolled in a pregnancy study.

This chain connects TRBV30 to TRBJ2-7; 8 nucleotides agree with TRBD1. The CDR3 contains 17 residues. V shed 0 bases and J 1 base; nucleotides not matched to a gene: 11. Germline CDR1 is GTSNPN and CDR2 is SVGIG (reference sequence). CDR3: CAWSVRWSQGESYEQYF. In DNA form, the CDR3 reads TGTGCCTGGAGTGTACGATGGTCACAGGGGGAGTCCTACGAGCAGTACTTC.

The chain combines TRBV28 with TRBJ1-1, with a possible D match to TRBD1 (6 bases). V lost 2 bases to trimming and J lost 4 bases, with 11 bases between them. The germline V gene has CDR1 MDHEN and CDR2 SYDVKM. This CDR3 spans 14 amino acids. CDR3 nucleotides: TGTGCCAGCAGTTTACAGGGGACGGGCACTGAAGCTTTCTTT. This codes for CASSLQGTGTEAFF.

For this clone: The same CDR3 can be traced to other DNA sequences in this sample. CDR3 loop: CASSFSGGTYEQYF. The CDR3, as DNA: TGCGCCAGCAGCTTTTCAGGGGGCACCTACGAGCAGTACTTC. V and J are TRBV5-1 and TRBJ2-7; 8 bases are a match to TRBD1. Germline values: CDR1 SGHRS, CDR2 YFSETQ. Trimming at V came to 2 bases and at J to 2 bases, leaving 3 bases not matched to a gene. CDR3 length equals 14 residues.

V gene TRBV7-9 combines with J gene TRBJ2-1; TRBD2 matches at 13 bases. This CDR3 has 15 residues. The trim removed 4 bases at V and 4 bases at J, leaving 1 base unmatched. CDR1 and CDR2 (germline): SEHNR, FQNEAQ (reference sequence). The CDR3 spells CASSSLAGGYNEQFF. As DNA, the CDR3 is TGTGCCAGCAGCTCACTAGCGGGAGGGTACAATGAGCAGTTCTTC.

As DNA, the CDR3 is TGTGCCAGCAGCTTTATCTCCGAGCAGTACTTC. This encodes CASSFISEQYF. This chain uses TRBV5-6 with TRBJ2-7; unclear D gene. Trimming removed 2 bases at V and 6 bases at J, with 6 bases between. The CDR3 covers 11 residues. Per germline, CDR1 SGHDT and CDR2 YYEEEE.

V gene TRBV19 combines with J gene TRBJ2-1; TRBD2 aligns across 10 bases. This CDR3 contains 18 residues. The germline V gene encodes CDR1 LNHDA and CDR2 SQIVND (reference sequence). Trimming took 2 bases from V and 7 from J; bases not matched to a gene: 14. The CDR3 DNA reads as TGTGCCAGTAGTATATCGTCTAGCGGGAGAGGCCTACATAATGAGCAGTTCTTC. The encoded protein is CASSISSSGRGLHNEQFF.

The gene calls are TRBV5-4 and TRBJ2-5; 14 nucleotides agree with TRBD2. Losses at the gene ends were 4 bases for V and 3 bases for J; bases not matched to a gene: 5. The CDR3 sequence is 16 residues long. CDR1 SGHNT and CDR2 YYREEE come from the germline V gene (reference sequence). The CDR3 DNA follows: TGTGCCAGCAGCGCGGGACTAGCGGGAGCTAAAGAGACCCAGTACTTC. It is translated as CASSAGLAGAKETQYF.